A single sample gave rise to the 21 T cell receptor beta chains below, sequenced in a study of blood T cell repertoires in COVID-19. TCRdb keeps only in-frame clones here, not all; method: immunoSEQ multiplex PCR. Of 20,000 or so clones in the sample, approximately 90% were seen once. Sequencing was carried out using peripheral blood. The receptor set was obtained from a woman in her sixties with active COVID-19.

Comments on this clone: The germline gene is not matched at one end of the junction; a read error may be the cause. The chain has TRBV6-6 and TRBJ2-7; TRBD1 aligns across 11 bases. Germline-derived CDR1 and CDR2 are MNHNY and SVGAGI (reference sequence). This CDR3 comprises 15 residues. CDR3 sequence: CASSYWTGGSSEQYF. CDR3 DNA: TGTGCCAGCAGTTATTGGACAGGGGGCTCCTCCGAGCAGTACTTC.

The genes are TRBV7-2 and TRBJ2-7; D is uncertain. Trimming removed 5 bases from V and 5 bases from J, with 13 bases in between. The CDR3 spans 13 residues. Germline CDR1 SGHTA, CDR2 FQGNSA. CDR3 bases: TGTGCCAGCAGCCCAGACTCAGAGGACGAGCAGTACTTC. It encodes CASSPDSEDEQYF.

This chain uses TRBV3-1 (or the pseudogene TRBV3-2) with TRBJ2-3; 9 bases are shared with TRBD2. The ends lost 4 bases at V and 6 bases at J; junction bases unmatched: 5. Germline CDR1 and CDR2: LGHDT and YNNKEL (reference sequence). The CDR3 loop spans 14 amino acids. Here the CDR3 reads CASSLGLARDTQYF. The CDR3 region has the DNA TGTGCCAGCAGCCTAGGACTAGCGAGGGATACGCAGTATTTT.

The rearrangement joins TRBV10-2 to TRBJ2-5; D is perhaps TRBD2 (5 bases). The length of the CDR3 is 12 residues. V dropped 4 bases and J dropped 3 bases, with 6 bases sitting between them. Germline V gene sequence: CDR1 WSHSY, CDR2 SAAADI. CDR3 coding DNA: TGCGCCAGCAGTGGTAGCGAAGAGACCCAGTACTTC. This translates into CASSGSEETQYF.

The chain carries TRBV2 and TRBJ2-5; maybe TRBD2 (5 bases). The germline gives CDR1 SNHLY, CDR2 FYNNEI. The CDR3 consists of 11 residues. The V end was cut by 8 bases, the J end by 7 bases, with 11 bases between. CDR3 amino acids: CASGLSGTQYF. CDR3 bases: TGTGCCAGCGGACTCTCTGGGACCCAGTACTTC. Looking up the rest from reference TRBV2 and TRBJ2-5 gives the full variable domain: EPEVTQTPSHQVTQMGQEVILRCVPISNHLYFYWYRQILGQKVEFLVSFYNNEISEKSEIFDDQFSVERPDGSNFTLKIRSTKLEDSAMYFCASGLSGTQYFGPGTRLLVL.

This rearrangement joins TRBV5-4 to TRBJ2-2, with D tentatively TRBD1 (6 bases). The CDR3 is made up of 14 amino acids. V lost 7 bases, J lost 4 bases, and 14 bases lay in between. Looked up from germline, CDR1 is SGHNT and CDR2 is YYREEE (reference sequence). The CDR3 sequence: CASLRQGGTGELFF. CDR3 nucleotide sequence: TGTGCCAGCCTACGTCAAGGGGGCACCGGGGAGCTGTTTTTT.

This chain connects TRBV19 to TRBJ1-6; 7 bases match TRBD1. The junction had 6 bases not matched to a gene; V was cut back by 2 bases and J by 8 bases. Germline CDR1 and CDR2: LNHDA and SQIVND (reference sequence). CDR3 length: 15 amino acids. CDR3 protein: CASSISWTGDSPLHF. The CDR3 coding sequence is TGTGCCAGTAGTATATCCTGGACAGGAGATTCACCCCTCCACTTT.

This chain joins TRBV9 and TRBJ1-1; 8 bases are a match to TRBD1. Germline V lookup: CDR1 SGDLS, CDR2 YYNGEE. J gave up 5 bases and V 3 bases, and 3 bases lay outside the gene matches. The CDR3 totals 13 residues. The chain's CDR3 is CASSGQGRTEAFF. The DNA for the CDR3 is TGTGCCAGCAGCGGACAGGGGAGAACTGAAGCTTTCTTT.

This clone was found once. The chain combines TRBV6-6 with TRBJ2-6; TRBD2 matches 7 bases. The CDR3 has 16 amino acids. The ends lost 4 bases at V and 4 bases at J; junction bases unmatched: 7. CDR1 is MNHNY and CDR2 is SVGAGI in the germline V gene (reference sequence). The CDR3 DNA sequence: TGTGCCAGCAGTTCTCGTGGGGGGGACGGGGCCAACGTCCTGACTTTC. Protein: CASSSRGGDGANVLTF.

The chain is built from TRBV9 and TRBJ2-2; D perhaps matches TRBD1 (7 bases). Germline V CDR1 and CDR2: SGDLS, YYNGEE. Trimming removed 3 bases from V and 4 bases from J, with 13 bases in between. There are 15 residues in the CDR3. CDR3 sequence (DNA): TGTGCCAGCAGCGAATACAGGGGAGGCACCGGGGAGCTGTTTTTT. Encoded protein: CASSEYRGGTGELFF.

V usage is TRBV2 and J usage is TRBJ2-7; TRBD1 aligns across 8 bases. Looked up from germline, CDR1 is SNHLY and CDR2 is FYNNEI. J gave up 2 bases and V 6 bases, and 9 bases lay outside the gene matches. This CDR3 is 15 amino acids long. The CDR3 reads CASRRSGQATYEQYF. CDR3 nucleotides: TGTGCCAGCAGGAGATCGGGACAGGCGACCTACGAGCAGTACTTC.

The chain combines TRBV5-4 with TRBJ2-7; unclear D gene. This CDR3 is 13 amino acids long. V shed 1 base and J shed 7 bases, with 12 bases lying between them. The germline V gene has CDR1 SGHNT and CDR2 YYREEE (reference sequence). The DNA of the CDR3 is TGTGCCAGCAGCTTGCAGGTGGGCGCAGAGCAGTACTTC. Amino acid sequence: CASSLQVGAEQYF.

The V call is TRBV9, the J call TRBJ2-1; 7 bases agree with TRBD1. CDR1 and CDR2 from the germline V gene are SGDLS and YYNGEE. V was clipped by 0 bases and J by 7 bases; unmatched bases: 4. This CDR3 has 14 residues. The CDR3 DNA sequence: TGTGCCAGCAGCGTAGATGGCAGGGGGAATGAGCAGTTCTTC. Its protein is CASSVDGRGNEQFF.

V is TRBV7-3 and J is TRBJ1-1; the D is unclear. The CDR3 consists of 13 residues. V dropped 5 bases and J dropped 4 bases, with 11 bases sitting between them. Germline CDR1 reads SGHTA; CDR2 reads FQGTGA. This CDR3 reads CASSLKGGTEAFF. DNA for the CDR3: TGTGCCAGCAGCCTCAAAGGAGGCACTGAAGCTTTCTTT. The full variable domain, completed using reference TRBV7-3 and TRBJ1-1, is GAGVSQTPSNKVTEKGKYVELRCDPISGHTALYWYRQSLGQGPEFLIYFQGTGAADDSGLPNDRFFAVRPEGSVSTLKIQRTERGDSAVYLCASSLKGGTEAFFGQGTRLTVV.

V usage is TRBV5-1 and J usage is TRBJ1-2; D not certain. The CDR3 totals 12 residues. V was cut by 0 bases and J by 4 bases, with 4 bases left in between. CDR1 and CDR2 (germline): SGHRS, YFSETQ. CDR3 DNA sequence: TGCGCCAGCAGCTTGGACGGCTATGGCTACACCTTC. The encoded protein is CASSLDGYGYTF.

V and J are TRBV24-1 and TRBJ2-1, with 7 positions matching TRBD1. There are 14 residues in the CDR3. The V segment lost 6 bases and the J segment 7 bases; nucleotides outside the gene matches: 8. Germline CDR1 reads KGHDR; CDR2 reads SFDVKD. This CDR3 is CATSSRDSLNEQFF. The CDR3 nucleotides read TGTGCCACCAGTTCCAGGGACAGCCTTAATGAGCAGTTCTTC.

The chain employs TRBV9 and TRBJ1-2; TRBD1 aligns across 9 bases. The CDR3 loop spans 13 amino acids. With 8 bases clipped from V and 8 bases from J, the junction kept 10 bases outside the gene matches. Germline CDR1 is SGDLS and CDR2 is YYNGEE. CDR3 amino acids: CASEGQGGKGYTF. The CDR3 DNA sequence: TGTGCCAGTGAGGGACAGGGAGGGAAAGGCTACACCTTC.

The gene calls are TRBV18 and TRBJ2-2, with D tentatively TRBD2 (5 bases). The germline V and J ends were trimmed by 6 bases and 0 bases, with 20 bases remaining between them. Per germline, CDR1 KGHSH and CDR2 LQKENI. The CDR3 is made up of 18 amino acids. The CDR3 DNA is TGTGCCAGCTCGCGCTACCGTCTCGGGGAAGCGAACACCGGGGAGCTGTTTTTT. The encoded protein is CASSRYRLGEANTGELFF.

The chain employs TRBV5-6 and TRBJ2-7, with TRBD1 matching 7 bases. CDR1 and CDR2 from the germline V gene are SGHDT and YYEEEE. The length of the CDR3 is 14 residues. V lost 4 bases to trimming and J lost 7 bases; unmatched junction nucleotides: 11. This chain's CDR3 is CASSEGQPGGEQYF. The CDR3 DNA is TGTGCCAGCAGCGAGGGACAGCCAGGGGGAGAGCAGTACTTC.

The chain joins TRBV6-5 to TRBJ2-5; D is perhaps TRBD1 (7 bases). The CDR3 runs to 15 residues. Germline V gene sequence: CDR1 MNHEY, CDR2 SVGAGI. The V end lost 7 bases, the J end lost 4 bases, and 19 bases lay between the germline ends. CDR3: CASNTLGQGGETQYF. CDR3 nucleotide sequence: TGTGCCAGCAATACCTTGGGGCAGGGGGGAGAGACCCAGTACTTC.

This sequence joins TRBV7-2 and TRBJ2-1; 12 bases fit TRBD2. This CDR3 is built from 16 residues. V lost 4 bases, J lost 7 bases, and 8 bases stayed unmatched. CDR1 is SGHTA, CDR2 FQGNSA, per germline. CDR3 in DNA: TGTGCCAGCAGCTCGACGACTAGCGGGGGACCGAATGAGCAGTTCTTC. Translating it yields CASSSTTSGGPNEQFF.